This T cell receptor beta chain was retrieved from a study of T cell clones after liver transplantation. General study findings and limits: Graft donor-reactive T cells possibly entered the graft instead of undergoing deletion.

In germline, CDR1 is SEHNR, CDR2 FQNEAQ (reference sequence). CDR3 length equals 15 residues. V dropped 7 bases and J dropped 3 bases, with 16 bases sitting between them. Some clones are missing from TCRdb's copy, which holds only in-frame ones; the method was immunoSEQ multiplex PCR. This sample has tens of thousands of clones, with 60% to 80% found just once. Turning to this clone: Its cognate antigen is unknown.

The TCR sequence derives from a human patient who received a liver transplant. The graft donor may be the source of some T cells. This rearrangement joins TRBV7-9 to TRBJ2-1; D remains unclear. The sequencing used CD4+ T cells from blood, collected at the 22-month timepoint. CDR3 loop: CASNWADTIYNEQFF. In DNA, the CDR3 is TGTGCCAGCAATTGGGCCGATACCATCTACAATGAGCAGTTCTTC.